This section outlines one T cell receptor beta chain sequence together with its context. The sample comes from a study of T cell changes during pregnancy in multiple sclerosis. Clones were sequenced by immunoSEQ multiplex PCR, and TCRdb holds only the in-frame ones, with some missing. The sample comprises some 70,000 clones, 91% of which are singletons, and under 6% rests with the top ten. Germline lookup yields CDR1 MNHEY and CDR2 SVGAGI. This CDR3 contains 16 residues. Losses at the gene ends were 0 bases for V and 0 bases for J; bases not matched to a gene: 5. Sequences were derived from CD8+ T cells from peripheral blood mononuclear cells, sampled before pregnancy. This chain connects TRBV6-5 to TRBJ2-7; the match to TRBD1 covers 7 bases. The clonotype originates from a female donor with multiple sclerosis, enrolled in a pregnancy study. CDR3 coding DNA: TGTGCCAGCAGTTACTCGACGGGACAGACCTCCTACGAGCAGTACTTC. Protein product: CASSYSTGQTSYEQYF.